This TCR beta chain was profiled in a study of OX40 agonist ivuxolimab in advanced cancers. Points from the study as a whole: The CD4+ and CD8+ T cells in the blood had expanded clonally by week 6 at 0.1 to 3.0 mg/kg.

This CDR3 is 15 amino acids long. CDR1 and CDR2 (germline): SEHNR, FQNEAQ (reference sequence). The trim removed 2 bases at V and 8 bases at J, leaving 8 bases unmatched. Autoimmune disease history or systemic immunosuppression was exclusionary. Measured with immunoSEQ multiplex PCR; TCRdb has only the in-frame clones, and not every one. There are about 59,000 clones in the sample; 80% to 90% occur only once, and around 0.35% lies in the top ten. On this clone: Its antigen is undetermined.

This receptor was identified in an adult with an advanced solid tumor such as melanoma, head and neck, liver or kidney cancer. This sequence joins TRBV7-9 and TRBJ1-4; 7 nucleotides align to TRBD1. Source: CD4+ or CD8+ T cells sorted from blood, taken in a trial of the OX40 agonist ivuxolimab. CDR3 nucleotide sequence: TGTGCCAGCAGCTTACGACAGGGAGTAGGGGAAAAACTGTTTTTT. Translation: CASSLRQGVGEKLFF.